Following are 5 T cell receptor beta chains from one sample sequenced in a study of cytomegalovirus exposure and HLA in healthy donors. Clones were read by immunoSEQ multiplex PCR, and TCRdb kept only the in-frame ones, dropping some. The table records some 59,000 clones, 89% of them present only once. The specimen sequenced was PBMCs. These receptors were obtained from a woman between 18 and 30 years old in good health and CMV-seronegative.

The genes are TRBV19 and TRBJ1-1; D is perhaps TRBD1 (5 bases). Germline CDR1 is LNHDA and CDR2 is SQIVND (reference sequence). This CDR3 has 13 amino acids. The ends were cut back, 1 base at V and 8 bases at J, with 11 bases in the middle. The CDR3 spells CASSIVGVKEAFF. The CDR3 bases are TGTGCCAGTAGTATAGTAGGGGTAAAAGAAGCTTTCTTT.

The rearrangement uses TRBV19 and TRBJ1-3; maybe TRBD1 (5 bases). This CDR3 is built from 16 residues. Germline CDR1 LNHDA, CDR2 SQIVND (reference sequence). V was cut by 8 bases and J by 3 bases, with 20 bases left in between. The CDR3 DNA is TGTGCCAGTGGGGGGACTCGACGAGGCGGTGGAAACACCATATATTTT. It codes for CASGGTRRGGGNTIYF.

This CDR3 is CAWRELYGYTF. The DNA of the CDR3 is TGTGCCTGGCGGGAGCTCTATGGCTACACCTTC. V is TRBV30 and J is TRBJ1-2; D remains ambiguous. The CDR3 is 11 residues long. Trimming stripped 5 bases from V and 4 bases from J, with 8 bases between. Per germline, CDR1 GTSNPN and CDR2 SVGIG (reference sequence).

This clone was seen a single time. The chain joins TRBV9 to TRBJ1-1, with 7 bases fitting TRBD1. Unmatched junction bases numbered 5, after V lost 0 bases and J lost 6 bases. Germline V gene lookup returns CDR1 SGDLS and CDR2 YYNGEE. The CDR3 is 14 amino acids. The CDR3 DNA is TGTGCCAGCAGCGTAGAGGGGGCCCCTTCTGAAGCTTTCTTT. It translates to CASSVEGAPSEAFF. The full variable domain, completed using reference TRBV9 and TRBJ1-1, is DSGVTQTPKHLITATGQRVTLRCSPRSGDLSVYWYQQSLDQGLQFLIQYYNGEERAKGNILERFSAQQFPDLHSELNLSSLELGDSALYFCASSVEGAPSEAFFGQGTRLTVV.

The rearrangement joins TRBV5-1 to TRBJ2-2; D perhaps matches TRBD1 (6 bases). The V gene's germline CDR1 is SGHRS and CDR2 YFSETQ. The CDR3 is 16 amino acids. Trimming took 1 base from V and 1 from J, leaving 11 bases between them. The CDR3 sequence is CASSLKVTGNTGELFF. For the CDR3, the DNA is TGCGCCAGCAGCTTGAAAGTGACAGGGAACACCGGGGAGCTGTTTTTT.